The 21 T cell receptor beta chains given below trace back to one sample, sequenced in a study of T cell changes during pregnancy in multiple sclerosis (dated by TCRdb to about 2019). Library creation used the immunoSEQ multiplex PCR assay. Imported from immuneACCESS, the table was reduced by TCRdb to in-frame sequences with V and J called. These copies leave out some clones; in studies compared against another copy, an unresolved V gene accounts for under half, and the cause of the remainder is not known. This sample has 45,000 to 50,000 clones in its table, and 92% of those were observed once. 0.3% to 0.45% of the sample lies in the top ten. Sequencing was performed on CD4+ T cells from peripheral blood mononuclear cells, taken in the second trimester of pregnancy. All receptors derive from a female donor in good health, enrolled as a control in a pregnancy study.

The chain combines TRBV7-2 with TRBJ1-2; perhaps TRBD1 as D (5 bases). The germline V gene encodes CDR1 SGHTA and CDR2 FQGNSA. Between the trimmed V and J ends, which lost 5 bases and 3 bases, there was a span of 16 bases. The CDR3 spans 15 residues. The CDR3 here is CASSQRQGSHYGYTF. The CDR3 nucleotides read TGTGCCAGCAGCCAACGTCAGGGATCCCACTATGGCTACACCTTC.

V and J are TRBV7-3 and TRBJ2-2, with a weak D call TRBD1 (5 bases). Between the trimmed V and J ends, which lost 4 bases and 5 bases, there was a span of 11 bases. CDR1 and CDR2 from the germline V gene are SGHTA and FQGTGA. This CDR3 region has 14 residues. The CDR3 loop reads CASSYGARTGELFF. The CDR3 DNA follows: TGTGCCAGCAGCTATGGGGCGCGAACCGGGGAGCTGTTTTTT.

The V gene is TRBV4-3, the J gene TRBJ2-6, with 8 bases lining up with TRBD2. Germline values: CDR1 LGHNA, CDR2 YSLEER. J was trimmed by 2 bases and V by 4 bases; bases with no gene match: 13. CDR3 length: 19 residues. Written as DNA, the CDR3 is TGCGCCAGCAGCCGTACAACGGGGCGGGGGGAAGCTGGGGCCAACGTCCTGACTTTC. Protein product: CASSRTTGRGEAGANVLTF.

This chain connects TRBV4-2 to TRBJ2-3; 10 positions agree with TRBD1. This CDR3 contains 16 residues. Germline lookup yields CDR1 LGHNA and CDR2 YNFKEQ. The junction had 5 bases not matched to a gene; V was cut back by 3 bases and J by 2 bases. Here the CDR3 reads CASSQRTGGITDTQYF. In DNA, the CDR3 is TGTGCCAGCAGCCAGCGGACAGGGGGGATCACAGATACGCAGTATTTT.

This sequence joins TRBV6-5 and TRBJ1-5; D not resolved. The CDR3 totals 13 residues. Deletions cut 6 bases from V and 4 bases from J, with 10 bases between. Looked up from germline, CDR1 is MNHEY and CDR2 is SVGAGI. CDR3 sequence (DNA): TGTGCCAGCAGGACGGGAGGGAATCAGCCCCAGCATTTT. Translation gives CASRTGGNQPQHF.

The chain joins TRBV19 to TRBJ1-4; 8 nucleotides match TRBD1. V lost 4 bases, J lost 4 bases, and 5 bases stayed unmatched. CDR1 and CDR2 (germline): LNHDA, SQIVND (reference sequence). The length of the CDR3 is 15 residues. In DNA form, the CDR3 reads TGTGCCAGTAGTAGCCCCGGACAGGGTAATGAAAAACTGTTTTTT. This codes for CASSSPGQGNEKLFF.

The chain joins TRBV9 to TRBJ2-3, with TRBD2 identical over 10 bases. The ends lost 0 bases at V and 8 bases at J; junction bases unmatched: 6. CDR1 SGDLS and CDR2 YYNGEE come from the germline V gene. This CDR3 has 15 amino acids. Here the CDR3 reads CASSVASGGGFTQYF. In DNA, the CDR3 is TGTGCCAGCAGCGTAGCTAGCGGGGGCGGTTTTACGCAGTATTTT.

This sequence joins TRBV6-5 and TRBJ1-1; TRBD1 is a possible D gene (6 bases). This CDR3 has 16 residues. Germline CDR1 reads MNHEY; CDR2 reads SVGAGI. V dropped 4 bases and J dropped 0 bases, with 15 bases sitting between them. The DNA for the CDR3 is TGTGCCAGCAGTTCCTACCTTGGACAGATGAACACTGAAGCTTTCTTT. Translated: CASSSYLGQMNTEAFF.

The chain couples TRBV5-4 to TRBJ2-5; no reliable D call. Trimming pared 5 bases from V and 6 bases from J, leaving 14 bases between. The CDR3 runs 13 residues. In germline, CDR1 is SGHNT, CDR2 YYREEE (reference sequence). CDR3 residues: CASSRIQAKTQYF. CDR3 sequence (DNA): TGTGCCAGCAGTCGCATTCAGGCGAAGACCCAGTACTTC. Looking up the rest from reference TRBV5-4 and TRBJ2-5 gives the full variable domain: ETGVTQSPTHLIKTRGQQVTLRCSSQSGHNTVSWYQQALGQGPQFIFQYYREEENGRGNFPPRFSGLQFPNYSSELNVNALELDDSALYLCASSRIQAKTQYFGPGTRLLVL.

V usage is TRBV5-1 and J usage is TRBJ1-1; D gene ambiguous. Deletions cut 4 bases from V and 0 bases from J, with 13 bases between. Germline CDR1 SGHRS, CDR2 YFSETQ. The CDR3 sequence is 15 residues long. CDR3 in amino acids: CASSPDGEMNTEAFF. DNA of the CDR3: TGCGCCAGCAGCCCCGACGGGGAGATGAACACTGAAGCTTTCTTT.

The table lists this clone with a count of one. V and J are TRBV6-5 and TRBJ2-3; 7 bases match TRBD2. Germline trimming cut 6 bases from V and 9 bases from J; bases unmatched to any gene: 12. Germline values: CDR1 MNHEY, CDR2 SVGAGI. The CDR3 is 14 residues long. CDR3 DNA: TGTGCCAGCAGAAGCGGGGAGCCACGGGGGACGCAGTATTTT. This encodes CASRSGEPRGTQYF.

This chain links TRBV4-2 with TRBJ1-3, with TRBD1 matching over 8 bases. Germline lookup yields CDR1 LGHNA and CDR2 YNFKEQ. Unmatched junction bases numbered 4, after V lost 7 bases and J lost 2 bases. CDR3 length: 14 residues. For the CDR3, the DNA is TGTGCCAGCATCCCGGACAGGGCTGGAAACACCATATATTTT. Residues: CASIPDRAGNTIYF.

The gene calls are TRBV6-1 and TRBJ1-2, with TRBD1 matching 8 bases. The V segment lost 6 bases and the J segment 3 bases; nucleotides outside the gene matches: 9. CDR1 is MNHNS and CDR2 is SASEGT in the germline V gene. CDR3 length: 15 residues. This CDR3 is CASSRALTGDYGYTF. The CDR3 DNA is TGTGCCAGCAGCCGCGCCCTGACAGGGGACTATGGCTACACCTTC.

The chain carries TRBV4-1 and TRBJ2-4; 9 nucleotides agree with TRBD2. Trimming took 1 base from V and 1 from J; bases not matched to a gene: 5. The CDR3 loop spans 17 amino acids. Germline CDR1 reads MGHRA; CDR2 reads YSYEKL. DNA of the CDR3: TGCGCCAGCAGCCAAGTCGGAAGCGGGGGGGCCAAAAACATTCAGTACTTC. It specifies CASSQVGSGGAKNIQYF.

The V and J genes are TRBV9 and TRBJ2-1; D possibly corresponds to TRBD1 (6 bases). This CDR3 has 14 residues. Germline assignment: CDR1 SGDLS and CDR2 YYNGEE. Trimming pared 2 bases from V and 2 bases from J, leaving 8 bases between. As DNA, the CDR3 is TGTGCCAGCAGCGTTAGGGGGACCTACAATGAGCAGTTCTTC. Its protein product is CASSVRGTYNEQFF.

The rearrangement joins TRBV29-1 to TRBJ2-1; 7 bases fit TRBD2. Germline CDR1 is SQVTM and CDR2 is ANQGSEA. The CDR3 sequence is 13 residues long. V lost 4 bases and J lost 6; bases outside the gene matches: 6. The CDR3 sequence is CSVASGFGNEQFF. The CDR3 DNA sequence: TGCAGCGTTGCTAGCGGTTTTGGCAATGAGCAGTTCTTC.

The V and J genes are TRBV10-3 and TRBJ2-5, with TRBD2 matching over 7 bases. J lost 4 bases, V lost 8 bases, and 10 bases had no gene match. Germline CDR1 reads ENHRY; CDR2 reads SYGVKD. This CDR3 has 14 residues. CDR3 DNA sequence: TGTGCCATCCGGGGCCGGGGGGTTGGAGAGACCCAGTACTTC. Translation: CAIRGRGVGETQYF.

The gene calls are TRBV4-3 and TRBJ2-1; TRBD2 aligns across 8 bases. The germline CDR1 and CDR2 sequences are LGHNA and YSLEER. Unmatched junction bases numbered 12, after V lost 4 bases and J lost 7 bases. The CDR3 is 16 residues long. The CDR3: CASSRTGGAPGNEQFF. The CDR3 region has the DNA TGCGCCAGCAGCCGAACGGGGGGGGCTCCAGGGAATGAGCAGTTCTTC.

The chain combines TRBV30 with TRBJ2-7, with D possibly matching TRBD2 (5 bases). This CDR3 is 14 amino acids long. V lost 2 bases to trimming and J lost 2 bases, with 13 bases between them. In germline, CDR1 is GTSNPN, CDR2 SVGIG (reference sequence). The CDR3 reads CAWSPEVNPYEQYF. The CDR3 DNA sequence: TGTGCCTGGAGTCCGGAGGTTAACCCCTACGAGCAGTACTTC. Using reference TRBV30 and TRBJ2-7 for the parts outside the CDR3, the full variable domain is SQTIHQWPATLVQPVGSPLSLECTVEGTSNPNLYWYRQAAGRGLQLLFYSVGIGQISSEVPQNLSASRPQDRQFILSSKKLLLSDSGFYLCAWSPEVNPYEQYFGPGTRLTVT.

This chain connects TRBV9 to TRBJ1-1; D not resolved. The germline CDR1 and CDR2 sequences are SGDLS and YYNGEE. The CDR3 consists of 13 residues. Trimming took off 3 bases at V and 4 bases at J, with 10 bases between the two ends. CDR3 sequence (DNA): TGTGCCAGCAGCGCCACGCCGGGCACTGAAGCTTTCTTT. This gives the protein CASSATPGTEAFF.

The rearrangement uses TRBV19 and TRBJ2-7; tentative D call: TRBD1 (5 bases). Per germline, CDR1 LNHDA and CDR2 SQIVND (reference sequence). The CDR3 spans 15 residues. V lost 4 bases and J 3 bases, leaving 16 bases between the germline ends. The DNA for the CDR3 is TGTGCCAGTAGTAGACAGAATGCAAAGAGCTACGAGCAGTACTTC. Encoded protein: CASSRQNAKSYEQYF.